The rows below give T cell receptor beta chains drawn from one sample of a study of CD8 T cells in Susac syndrome. Via MiXCR, TCRdb re-called the immunoSEQ multiplex PCR reads, giving one row per CDR3 protein. The sample has under 200,000 distinct CDR3 sequences, 91% seen once. Sequencing was performed on CD4+ T cells from PBMCs. Receptor source: a human donor with Susac syndrome. CDR3s include the opening cysteine and the closing phenylalanine or tryptophan. The D gene is left open where the match is weak. The size of a clone is reported for some rows only, either as once, few or many, or as a class for expanded clones.

TRBD1	TRBJ1-3	TRBV15	.	CATSRDYTTGFTSSGNTIYF	TGTGCCACCAGCAGAGATTATACGACAGGGTTCACCTCCTCTGGAAACACCATATATTTT
.	TRBJ2-7	TRBV3-1	.	CASSQERVPGSYEQYF	TGTGCCAGCAGCCAAGAGAGGGTGCCGGGGTCCTACGAGCAGTACTTC
.	TRBJ2-2	TRBV5-1	.	CASSYQDRRTGELFF	TGCGCCAGCAGCTACCAGGACCGAAGAACCGGGGAGCTGTTTTTT
.	TRBJ2-3	TRBV7-2	.	CASSPGGGRGGTQYF	TGTGCCAGCAGCCCTGGAGGGGGCCGCGGGGGTACGCAGTATTTT
TRBD1	TRBJ1-1	TRBV6-4	.	CASSEGRGHTEAFF	TGTGCCAGCAGTGAAGGCAGGGGGCACACTGAAGCTTTCTTT
.	TRBJ2-2	TRBV18	.	CASSPAQASLYTGELFF	TGTGCCAGCTCACCGGCCCAGGCGTCCCTATACACCGGGGAGCTGTTTTTT
TRBD2	TRBJ2-1	TRBV5-4	.	CASSLLTSGGGNEQFF	TGTGCCAGCAGCTTGCTGACTAGCGGGGGAGGCAATGAGCAGTTCTTC
.	TRBJ1-1	TRBV28	.	CASTSATEAFF	TGTGCCAGCACTTCGGCCACTGAAGCTTTCTTT
.	TRBJ2-2	TRBV24-1	.	CATSDSPGYSGTGELFF	TGTGCCACCAGTGATTCACCAGGGTATTCGGGCACCGGGGAGCTGTTTTTT
TRBD1	TRBJ1-1	TRBV20-1	.	CSAAGTVNTEAFF	TGCAGTGCTGCAGGGACAGTGAACACTGAAGCTTTCTTT
.	TRBJ1-1	TRBV18	.	CASSPLGPNTEAFF	TGTGCCAGCTCACCGCTGGGACCGAACACTGAAGCTTTCTTT
.	TRBJ2-7	TRBV3-1	once	CASSQITETRPYF	TGTGCCAGCAGCCAGATCACTGAGACTAGACCGTACTTC
.	TRBJ2-3	TRBV28	.	CASSFQGGGHTDTQYF	TGTGCCAGCAGTTTCCAAGGGGGAGGGCACACAGATACGCAGTATTTT
.	TRBJ2-2	TRBV12-3/TRBV12-4	few	CASSLNRVSTGELFF	TGTGCCAGCAGTTTAAACAGGGTTTCCACCGGGGAGCTGTTTTTT
.	TRBJ1-5	TRBV12-3/TRBV12-4	once	CASSSRVSGNQPQHF	TGTGCCAGCAGTTCCAGGGTTTCGGGCAATCAGCCCCAGCATTTT
TRBD2	TRBJ2-7	TRBV6-5	.	CASKLLADFSYEQYF	TGTGCCAGCAAACTACTAGCGGATTTCTCCTACGAGCAGTACTTC
TRBD1	TRBJ1-1	TRBV6-8	once	CASSLVAGTENKNTEAFF	TGTGCCAGCAGCCTTGTCGCCGGGACAGAAAACAAAAACACTGAAGCTTTCTTT
.	TRBJ1-6	TRBV5-1	.	CASSYESGASSSPLHF	TGCGCCAGCAGCTATGAGTCCGGGGCGAGCTCTTCACCCCTCCACTTT
.	TRBJ1-3	TRBV2	.	CASSAGSSGNTIYF	TGTGCCAGCAGTGCTGGCAGCTCTGGAAACACCATATATTTT
TRBD1	TRBJ1-2	TRBV4-1	.	CASSQFFGTGNHYGYTF	TGCGCCAGCAGCCAGTTCTTTGGGACAGGGAATCACTATGGCTACACCTTC
.	TRBJ2-7	TRBV12-3/TRBV12-4	.	CASSFPPTRLIYEQYF	TGTGCCAGCAGTTTCCCTCCGACTAGACTTATCTACGAGCAGTACTTC
TRBD2	TRBJ2-1	TRBV5-1	.	CASSFSSGGPYNEQFF	TGCGCCAGCAGCTTTTCTAGCGGGGGCCCCTACAATGAGCAGTTCTTC
.	TRBJ2-5	TRBV2	.	CASSEDSRETQYF	TGTGCCAGCAGTGAAGACAGCAGAGAGACCCAGTACTTC
.	TRBJ2-7	TRBV12-3/TRBV12-4	once	CASSFYTGKVAEQYF	TGTGCCAGCAGTTTCTACACAGGGAAGGTTGCCGAGCAGTACTTC
.	TRBJ2-1	TRBV19	.	CASSIDSNEQFF	TGTGCCAGTAGTATAGACAGTAATGAGCAGTTCTTC
.	TRBJ2-7	TRBV28	.	CASKVGPYPYEQYF	TGTGCCAGCAAGGTAGGGCCCTACCCCTACGAGCAGTACTTC
.	TRBJ2-5	TRBV15	.	CATSRVGPPGTQYF	TGTGCCACCAGCAGAGTCGGACCACCGGGGACCCAGTACTTC
.	TRBJ1-3	TRBV9	.	CASSVEARSGGGNTIYF	TGTGCCAGCAGCGTAGAGGCTAGGAGCGGAGGTGGAAACACCATATATTTT
TRBD2	TRBJ2-1	TRBV7-8	once	CASSPSQRGANEQFF	TGTGCCAGCAGCCCCTCCCAGCGGGGGGCTAATGAGCAGTTCTTC
.	TRBJ2-7	TRBV20-1	.	CSARVSGFYEQYF	TGCAGTGCTAGGGTTAGCGGATTCTACGAGCAGTACTTC
.	TRBJ2-7	TRBV12-3/TRBV12-4	.	CASSSGRWASYEQYF	TGTGCCAGCAGTTCAGGCCGGTGGGCGTCCTACGAGCAGTACTTC
TRBD1	TRBJ2-1	TRBV10-3	.	CAISDPSNRGQNEQFF	TGTGCCATCAGTGACCCGTCGAACAGGGGGCAAAATGAGCAGTTCTTC
TRBD1	TRBJ2-1	TRBV29-1	.	CSVDDRGEYVYNEQFF	TGCAGCGTTGATGACAGGGGGGAATACGTCTACAATGAGCAGTTCTTC
.	TRBJ1-5	TRBV28	.	CASSLMEKPQHF	TGTGCCAGCAGTTTGATGGAGAAGCCCCAGCATTTT
.	TRBJ1-1	TRBV7-2	.	CASSQYLNTEAFF	TGTGCCAGCAGTCAGTATTTGAACACTGAAGCTTTCTTT
.	TRBJ1-5	TRBV5-1	once	CASSLVPGGGQPQHF	TGCGCCAGCAGCTTGGTTCCGGGGGGAGGTCAGCCCCAGCATTTT
TRBD2	TRBJ2-7	TRBV4-1	.	CASSQVAGGIEQYF	TGCGCCAGCAGCCAGGTAGCGGGAGGGATCGAGCAGTACTTC
TRBD1	TRBJ1-2	TRBV7-6	.	CASSLDRVDGYTF	TGTGCCAGCAGCTTGGACAGGGTGGATGGCTACACCTTC
.	TRBJ1-1	TRBV27	.	CASRTWGNTEAFF	TGTGCCAGCAGAACCTGGGGGAACACTGAAGCTTTCTTT
TRBD1	TRBJ2-7	TRBV5-4	once	CASSFTGTVHEQYF	TGTGCCAGCAGCTTTACCGGGACAGTCCACGAGCAGTACTTC
TRBD2	TRBJ2-1	TRBV10-3	.	CAISETSGGGNEQFF	TGTGCCATCAGTGAGACTAGCGGGGGCGGGAATGAGCAGTTCTTC
.	TRBJ2-2	TRBV6-1	.	CASSELSATGELFF	TGTGCCAGCAGTGAATTGTCTGCTACCGGGGAGCTGTTTTTT
.	TRBJ2-3	TRBV5-1	.	CASLGSGADTQYF	TGCGCCAGCCTAGGTTCGGGGGCAGATACGCAGTATTTT
.	TRBJ1-1	TRBV20-1	few	CSARGNTEAFF	TGCAGTGCTCGGGGGAACACTGAAGCTTTCTTT
TRBD1	TRBJ2-5	TRBV18	many	CASSRDRQETQYF	TGTGCCAGCTCCCGGGACAGGCAAGAGACCCAGTACTTC
.	TRBJ1-1	TRBV5-1	once	CASSWGRGGTEAFF	TGCGCCAGCAGCTGGGGGCGGGGGGGCACTGAAGCTTTCTTT
.	TRBJ1-5	TRBV30	.	CAWSFRGYSNQPQHF	TGTGCCTGGAGTTTCAGGGGTTATAGCAATCAGCCCCAGCATTTT
.	TRBJ2-4	TRBV7-2	.	CASTRTGSNIQYF	TGTGCCAGCACCCGAACAGGTTCGAACATTCAGTACTTC
.	TRBJ2-3	TRBV4-1	.	CASSQVNLVSTDTQYF	TGCGCCAGCAGCCAAGTTAACCTAGTTAGCACAGATACGCAGTATTTT
.	TRBJ1-5	TRBV28	once	CASSLASQPQHF	TGTGCCAGCAGTTTGGCATCACAGCCCCAGCATTTT
TRBD1	TRBJ2-1	TRBV2	.	CASTSRQGENNEQFF	TGTGCCAGCACTTCTCGGCAGGGGGAAAACAATGAGCAGTTCTTC
TRBD1	TRBJ1-1	TRBV18	.	CASSGTEDTEAFF	TGTGCCAGCTCGGGGACAGAAGACACTGAAGCTTTCTTT
.	TRBJ2-7	TRBV7-3	.	CASSLPPWQKPPYEQYF	TGTGCCAGCAGCTTACCCCCATGGCAAAAACCGCCCTACGAGCAGTACTTC
.	TRBJ2-7	TRBV18	.	CASSPPLDRTLRPYEQYF	TGTGCCAGCTCACCACCTTTAGACAGGACCCTCAGGCCCTACGAGCAGTACTTC
.	TRBJ1-2	TRBV19	.	CASSWGALNYGYTF	TGTGCCAGTAGTTGGGGGGCGCTTAACTATGGCTACACCTTC